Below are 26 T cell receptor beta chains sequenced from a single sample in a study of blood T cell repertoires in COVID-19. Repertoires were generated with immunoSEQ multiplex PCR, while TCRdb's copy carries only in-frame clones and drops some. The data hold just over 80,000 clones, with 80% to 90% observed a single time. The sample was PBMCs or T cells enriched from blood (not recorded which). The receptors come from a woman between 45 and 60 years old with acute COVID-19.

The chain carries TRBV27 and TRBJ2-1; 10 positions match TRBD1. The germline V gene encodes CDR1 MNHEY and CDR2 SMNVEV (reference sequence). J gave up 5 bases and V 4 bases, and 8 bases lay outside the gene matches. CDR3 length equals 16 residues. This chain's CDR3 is CASSSRQGATNNEQFF. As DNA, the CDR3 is TGTGCCAGCAGTTCCCGACAGGGGGCCACAAACAATGAGCAGTTCTTC.

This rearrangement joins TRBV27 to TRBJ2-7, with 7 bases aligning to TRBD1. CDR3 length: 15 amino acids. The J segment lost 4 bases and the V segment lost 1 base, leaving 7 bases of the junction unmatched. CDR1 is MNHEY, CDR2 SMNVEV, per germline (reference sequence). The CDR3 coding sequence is TGTGCCAGCAGTTTATACGGGACAGAACCTTACGAGCAGTACTTC. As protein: CASSLYGTEPYEQYF.

CDR3 sequence (DNA): TGTGCCAGCAGTTACCCAGGACAGGGAGATGGCTACACCTTC. This gives the protein CASSYPGQGDGYTF. J is TRBJ1-2 and V is TRBV6-5, with 8 bases that match TRBD1. CDR3 size: 14 residues. CDR1 and CDR2 from the germline V gene are MNHEY and SVGAGI. The junction had 5 bases not matched to a gene; V was cut back by 2 bases and J by 6 bases.

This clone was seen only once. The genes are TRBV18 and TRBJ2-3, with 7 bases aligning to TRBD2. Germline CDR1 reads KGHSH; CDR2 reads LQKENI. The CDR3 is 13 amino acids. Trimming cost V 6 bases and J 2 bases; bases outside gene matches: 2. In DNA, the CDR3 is TGTGCCAGCTCGCTAGCGGCCACAGATACGCAGTATTTT. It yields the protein CASSLAATDTQYF.

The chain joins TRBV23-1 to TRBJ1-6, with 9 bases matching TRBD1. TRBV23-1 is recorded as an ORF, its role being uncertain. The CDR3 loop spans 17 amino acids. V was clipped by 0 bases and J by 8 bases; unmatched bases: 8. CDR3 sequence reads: CASSQSGYRGQDSPLHF. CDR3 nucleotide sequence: TGCGCCAGCAGTCAATCGGGGTACAGGGGGCAAGATTCACCCCTCCACTTT.

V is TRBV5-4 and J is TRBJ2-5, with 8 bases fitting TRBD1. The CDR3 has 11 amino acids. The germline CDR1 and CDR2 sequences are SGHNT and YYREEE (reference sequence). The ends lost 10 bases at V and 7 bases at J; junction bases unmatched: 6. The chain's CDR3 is CALGQEVTQYF. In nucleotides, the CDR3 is TGTGCCTTGGGACAGGAGGTGACCCAGTACTTC. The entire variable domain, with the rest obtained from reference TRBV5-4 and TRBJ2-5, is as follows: ETGVTQSPTHLIKTRGQQVTLRCSSQSGHNTVSWYQQALGQGPQFIFQYYREEENGRGNFPPRFSGLQFPNYSSELNVNALELDDSALYLCALGQEVTQYFGPGTRLLVL.

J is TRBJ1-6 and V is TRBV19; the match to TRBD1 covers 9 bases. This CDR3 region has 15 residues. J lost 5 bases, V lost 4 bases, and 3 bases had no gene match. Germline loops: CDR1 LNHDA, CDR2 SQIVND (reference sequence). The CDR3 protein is CASSTRTGDNSPLHF. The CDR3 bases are TGTGCCAGTAGTACCCGGACAGGGGATAATTCACCCCTCCACTTT.

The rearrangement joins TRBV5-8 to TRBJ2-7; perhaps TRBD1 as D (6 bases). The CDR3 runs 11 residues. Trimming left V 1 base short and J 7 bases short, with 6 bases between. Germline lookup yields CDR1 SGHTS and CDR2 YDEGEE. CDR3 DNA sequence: TGTGCCAGCAGCTTGAGGGGGGAGCAGTACTTC. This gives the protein CASSLRGEQYF.

The CDR3 sequence is CASSKIAGVGTDTQYF. The CDR3 DNA is TGCGCCAGCAGCAAGATAGCGGGAGTGGGCACAGATACGCAGTATTTT. The chain carries TRBV4-3 and TRBJ2-3, with TRBD2 identical over 9 bases. CDR3 length: 16 amino acids. Trimming took 5 bases from V and 1 from J; bases not matched to a gene: 7. CDR1 LGHNA and CDR2 YSLEER come from the germline V gene.

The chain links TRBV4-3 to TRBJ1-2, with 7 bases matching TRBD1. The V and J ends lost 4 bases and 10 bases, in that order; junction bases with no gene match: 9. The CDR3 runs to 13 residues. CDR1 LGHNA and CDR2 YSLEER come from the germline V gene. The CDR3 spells CASSPSGTADYTF. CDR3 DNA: TGCGCCAGCAGCCCTTCTGGGACAGCAGACTACACCTTC.

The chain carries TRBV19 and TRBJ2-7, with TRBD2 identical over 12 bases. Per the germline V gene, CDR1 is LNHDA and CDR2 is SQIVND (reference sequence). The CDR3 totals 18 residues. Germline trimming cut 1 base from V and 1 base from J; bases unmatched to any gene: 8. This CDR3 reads CASSIVTPSGRGSYEQYF. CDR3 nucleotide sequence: TGTGCCAGTAGTATAGTAACCCCTAGCGGGAGGGGATCCTACGAGCAGTACTTC.

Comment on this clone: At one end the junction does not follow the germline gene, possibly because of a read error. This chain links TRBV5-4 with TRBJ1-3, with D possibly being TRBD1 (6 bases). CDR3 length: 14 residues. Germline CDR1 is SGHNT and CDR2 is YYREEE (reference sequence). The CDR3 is CASTLDSFGNTIYF. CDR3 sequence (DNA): TGTGCCAGCACCTTGGACAGTTTCGGAAACACCATATATTTT.

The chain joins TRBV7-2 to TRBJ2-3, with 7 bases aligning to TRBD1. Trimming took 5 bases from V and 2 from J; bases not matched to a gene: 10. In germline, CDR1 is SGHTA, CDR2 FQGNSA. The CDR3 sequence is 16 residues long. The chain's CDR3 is CASSQTVRGYTDTQYF. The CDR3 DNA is TGTGCCAGCAGCCAGACTGTCAGGGGGTACACAGATACGCAGTATTTT.

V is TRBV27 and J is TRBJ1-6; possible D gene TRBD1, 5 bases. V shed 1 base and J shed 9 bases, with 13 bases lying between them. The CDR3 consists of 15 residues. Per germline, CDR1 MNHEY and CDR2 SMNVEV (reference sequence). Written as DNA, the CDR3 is TGTGCCAGCAGTTTATTTGGTGCGGGGACTTCACCCCTCCACTTT. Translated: CASSLFGAGTSPLHF.

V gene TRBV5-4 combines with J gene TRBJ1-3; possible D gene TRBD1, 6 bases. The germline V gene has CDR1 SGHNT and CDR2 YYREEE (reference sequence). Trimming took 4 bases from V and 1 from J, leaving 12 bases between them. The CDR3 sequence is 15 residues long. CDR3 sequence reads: CASSGLQGSGNTIYF. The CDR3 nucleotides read TGTGCCAGCAGCGGATTACAGGGATCTGGAAACACCATATATTTT. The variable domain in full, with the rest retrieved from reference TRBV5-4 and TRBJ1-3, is ETGVTQSPTHLIKTRGQQVTLRCSSQSGHNTVSWYQQALGQGPQFIFQYYREEENGRGNFPPRFSGLQFPNYSSELNVNALELDDSALYLCASSGLQGSGNTIYFGEGSWLTVV.

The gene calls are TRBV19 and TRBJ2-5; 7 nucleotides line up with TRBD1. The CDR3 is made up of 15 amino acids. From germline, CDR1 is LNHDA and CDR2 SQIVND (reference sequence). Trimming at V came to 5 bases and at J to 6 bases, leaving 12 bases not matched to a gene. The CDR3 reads CASSLQGLGGKTQYF. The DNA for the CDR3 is TGTGCCAGTAGTTTACAGGGGCTTGGTGGGAAGACCCAGTACTTC.

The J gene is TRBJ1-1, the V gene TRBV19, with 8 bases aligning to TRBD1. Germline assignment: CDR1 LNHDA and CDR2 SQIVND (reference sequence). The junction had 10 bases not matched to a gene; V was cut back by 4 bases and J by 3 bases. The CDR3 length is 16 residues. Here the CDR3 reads CASSTPTGAFHTEAFF. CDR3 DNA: TGTGCCAGTAGTACCCCGACAGGGGCCTTTCACACTGAAGCTTTCTTT.

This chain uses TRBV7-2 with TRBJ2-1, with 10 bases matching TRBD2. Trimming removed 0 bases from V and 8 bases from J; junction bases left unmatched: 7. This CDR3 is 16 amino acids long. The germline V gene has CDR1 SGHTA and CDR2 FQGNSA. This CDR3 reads CASSLAPSGRGDEQFF. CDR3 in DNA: TGTGCCAGCAGCTTAGCGCCTAGCGGGAGAGGCGATGAGCAGTTCTTC.

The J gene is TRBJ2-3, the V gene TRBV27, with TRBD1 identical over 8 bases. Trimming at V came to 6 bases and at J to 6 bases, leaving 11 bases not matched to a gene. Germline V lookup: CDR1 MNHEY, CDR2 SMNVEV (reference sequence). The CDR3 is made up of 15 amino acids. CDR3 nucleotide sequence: TGTGCCAGCAGGGAGTGGCAGGGGGCAAGGGATACGCAGTATTTT. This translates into CASREWQGARDTQYF.

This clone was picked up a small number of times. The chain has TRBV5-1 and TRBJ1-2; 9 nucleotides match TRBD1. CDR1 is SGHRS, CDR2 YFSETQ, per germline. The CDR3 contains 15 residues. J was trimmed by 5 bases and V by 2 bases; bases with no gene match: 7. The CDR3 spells CASSLTGTGRYGYTF. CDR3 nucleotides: TGCGCCAGCAGCTTAACGGGGACAGGGAGGTATGGCTACACCTTC.

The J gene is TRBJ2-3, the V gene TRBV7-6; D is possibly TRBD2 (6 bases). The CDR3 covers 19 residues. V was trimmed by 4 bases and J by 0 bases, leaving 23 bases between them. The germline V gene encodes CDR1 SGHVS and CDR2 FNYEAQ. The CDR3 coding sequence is TGTGCCAGCAGCTCTCCATCAGGTTGGCGGGAAGGGAGCACAGATACGCAGTATTTT. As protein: CASSSPSGWREGSTDTQYF.

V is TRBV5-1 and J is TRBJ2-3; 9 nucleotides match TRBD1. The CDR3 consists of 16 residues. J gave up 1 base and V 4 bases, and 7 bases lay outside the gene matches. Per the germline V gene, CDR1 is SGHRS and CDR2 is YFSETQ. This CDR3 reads CASSPETGGGTDTQYF. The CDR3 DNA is TGCGCCAGCAGCCCCGAGACAGGGGGAGGCACAGATACGCAGTATTTT.

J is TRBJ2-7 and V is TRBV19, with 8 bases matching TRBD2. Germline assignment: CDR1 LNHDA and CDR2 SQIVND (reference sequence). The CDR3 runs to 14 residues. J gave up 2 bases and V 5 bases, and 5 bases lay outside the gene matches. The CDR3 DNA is TGTGCCAGTAGTGAGGGACTAGAAGCCTACGAGCAGTACTTC. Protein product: CASSEGLEAYEQYF.

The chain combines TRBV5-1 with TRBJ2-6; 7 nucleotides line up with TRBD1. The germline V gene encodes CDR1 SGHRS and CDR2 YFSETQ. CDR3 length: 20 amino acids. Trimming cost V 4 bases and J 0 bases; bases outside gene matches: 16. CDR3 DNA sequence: TGCGCCAGCAGCCTCCGTGGCCAGGGGGATATCCTCTCTGGGGCCAACGTCCTGACTTTC. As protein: CASSLRGQGDILSGANVLTF.

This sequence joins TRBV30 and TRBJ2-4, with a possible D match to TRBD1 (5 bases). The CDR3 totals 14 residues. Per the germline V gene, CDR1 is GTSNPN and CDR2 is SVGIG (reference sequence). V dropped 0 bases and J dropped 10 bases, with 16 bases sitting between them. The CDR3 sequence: CAWSVHRGISIQYF. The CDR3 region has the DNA TGTGCCTGGAGTGTACATAGGGGTATTTCGATTCAGTACTTC. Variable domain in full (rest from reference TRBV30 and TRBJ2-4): SQTIHQWPATLVQPVGSPLSLECTVEGTSNPNLYWYRQAAGRGLQLLFYSVGIGQISSEVPQNLSASRPQDRQFILSSKKLLLSDSGFYLCAWSVHRGISIQYFGAGTRLSVL.

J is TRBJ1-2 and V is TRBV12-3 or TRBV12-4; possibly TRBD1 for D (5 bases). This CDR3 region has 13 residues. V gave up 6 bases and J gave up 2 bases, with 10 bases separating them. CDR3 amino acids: CASSTQGNYGYTF. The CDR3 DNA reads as TGTGCCAGCAGCACTCAGGGAAACTATGGCTACACCTTC.